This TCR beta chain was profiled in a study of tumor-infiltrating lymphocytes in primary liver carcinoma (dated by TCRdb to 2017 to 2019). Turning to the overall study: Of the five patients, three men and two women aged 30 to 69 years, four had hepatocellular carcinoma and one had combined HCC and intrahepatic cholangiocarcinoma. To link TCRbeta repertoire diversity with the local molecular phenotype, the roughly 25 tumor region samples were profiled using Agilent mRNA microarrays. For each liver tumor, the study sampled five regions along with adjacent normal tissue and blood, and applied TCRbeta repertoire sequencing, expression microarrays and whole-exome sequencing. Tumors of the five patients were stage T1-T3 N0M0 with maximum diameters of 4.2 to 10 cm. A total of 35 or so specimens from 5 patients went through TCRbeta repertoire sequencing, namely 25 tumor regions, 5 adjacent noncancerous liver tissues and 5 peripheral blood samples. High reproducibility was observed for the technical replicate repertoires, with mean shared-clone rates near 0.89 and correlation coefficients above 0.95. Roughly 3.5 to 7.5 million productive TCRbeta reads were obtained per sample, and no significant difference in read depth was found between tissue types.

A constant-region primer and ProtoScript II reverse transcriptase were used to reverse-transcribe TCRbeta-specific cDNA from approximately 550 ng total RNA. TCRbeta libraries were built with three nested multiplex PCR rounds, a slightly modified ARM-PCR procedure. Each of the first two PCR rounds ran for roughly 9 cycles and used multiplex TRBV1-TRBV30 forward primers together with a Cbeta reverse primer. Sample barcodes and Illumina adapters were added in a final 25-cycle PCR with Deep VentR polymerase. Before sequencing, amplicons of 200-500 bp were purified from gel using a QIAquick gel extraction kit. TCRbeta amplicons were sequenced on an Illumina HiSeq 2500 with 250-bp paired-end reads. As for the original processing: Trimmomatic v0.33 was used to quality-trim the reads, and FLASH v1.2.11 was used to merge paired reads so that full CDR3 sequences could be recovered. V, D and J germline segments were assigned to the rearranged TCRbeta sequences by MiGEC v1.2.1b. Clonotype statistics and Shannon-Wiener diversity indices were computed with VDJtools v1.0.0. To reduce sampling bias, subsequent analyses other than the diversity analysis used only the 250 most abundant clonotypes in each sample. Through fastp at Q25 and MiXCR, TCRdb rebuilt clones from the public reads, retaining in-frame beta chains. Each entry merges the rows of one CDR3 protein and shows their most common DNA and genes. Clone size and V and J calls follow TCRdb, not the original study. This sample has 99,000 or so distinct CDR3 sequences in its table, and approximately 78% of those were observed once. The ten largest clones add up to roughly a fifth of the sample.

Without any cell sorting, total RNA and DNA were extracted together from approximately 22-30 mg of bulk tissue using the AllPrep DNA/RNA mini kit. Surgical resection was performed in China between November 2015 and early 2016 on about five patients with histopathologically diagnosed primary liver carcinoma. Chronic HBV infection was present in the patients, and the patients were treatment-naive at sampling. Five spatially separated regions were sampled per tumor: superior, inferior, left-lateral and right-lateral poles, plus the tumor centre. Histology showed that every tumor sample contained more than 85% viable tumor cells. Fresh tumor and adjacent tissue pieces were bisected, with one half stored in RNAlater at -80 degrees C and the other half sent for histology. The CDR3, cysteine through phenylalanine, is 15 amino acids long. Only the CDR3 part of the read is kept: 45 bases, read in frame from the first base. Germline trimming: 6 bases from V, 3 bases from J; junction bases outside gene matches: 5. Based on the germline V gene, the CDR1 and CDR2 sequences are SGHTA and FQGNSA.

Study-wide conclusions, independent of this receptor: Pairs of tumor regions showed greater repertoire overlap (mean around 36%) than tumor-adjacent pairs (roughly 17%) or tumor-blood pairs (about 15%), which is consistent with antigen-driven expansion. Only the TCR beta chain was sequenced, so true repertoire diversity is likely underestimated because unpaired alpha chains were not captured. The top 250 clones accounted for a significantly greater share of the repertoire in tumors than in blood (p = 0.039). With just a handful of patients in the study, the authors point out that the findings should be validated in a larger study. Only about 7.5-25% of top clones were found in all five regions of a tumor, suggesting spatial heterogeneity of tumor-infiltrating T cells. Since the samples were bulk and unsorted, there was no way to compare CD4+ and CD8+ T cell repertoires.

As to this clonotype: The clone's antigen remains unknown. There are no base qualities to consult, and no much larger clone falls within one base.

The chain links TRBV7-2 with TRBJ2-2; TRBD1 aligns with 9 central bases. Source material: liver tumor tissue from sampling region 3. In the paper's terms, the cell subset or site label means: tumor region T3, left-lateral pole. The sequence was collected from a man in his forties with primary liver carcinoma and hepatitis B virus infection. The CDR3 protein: CASSFRDRDTGELFF. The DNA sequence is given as TGTGCCAGCAGTTTCAGGGACAGGGACACCGGGGAGCTGTTTTTT.